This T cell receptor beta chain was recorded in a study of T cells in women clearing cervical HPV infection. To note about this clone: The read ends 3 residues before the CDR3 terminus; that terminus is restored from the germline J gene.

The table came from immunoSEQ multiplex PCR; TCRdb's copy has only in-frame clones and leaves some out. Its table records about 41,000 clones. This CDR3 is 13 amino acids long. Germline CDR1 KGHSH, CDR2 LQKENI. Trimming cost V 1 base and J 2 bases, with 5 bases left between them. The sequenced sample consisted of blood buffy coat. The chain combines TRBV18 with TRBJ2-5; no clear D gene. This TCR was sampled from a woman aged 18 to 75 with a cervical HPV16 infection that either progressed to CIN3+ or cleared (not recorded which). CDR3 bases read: TGTGCCAGCTCACCACGGCAGCAAGAGACC. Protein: CASSPRQQET. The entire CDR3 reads CASSPRQQETQYF.